This paragraph reports one T cell receptor (beta chain). Germline CDR1 MDHEN, CDR2 SYDVKM. The CDR3 consists of 16 residues. V lost 5 bases, J lost 4 bases, and 12 bases stayed unmatched. Assay: immunoSEQ multiplex PCR; the TCRdb copy retains only in-frame clones and omits some. Of 90,000 to 140,000 clones listed, just over 90% are singletons. This sample was taken from a study of siplizumab effects on memory and regulatory T cells. Sequencing was done on a sample of CD4+ T cells sorted from blood. The clonotype was recovered from a human donor in good health. The rearrangement uses TRBV28 and TRBJ2-3; 7 positions agree with TRBD2. This CDR3 reads CASSHPSGKAADTQYF. The CDR3 region has the DNA TGTGCCAGCAGTCACCCTAGCGGAAAAGCGGCAGATACGCAGTATTTT. The full variable domain, its missing parts supplied by reference TRBV28 and TRBJ2-3, is DVKVTQSSRYLVKRTGEKVFLECVQDMDHENMFWYRQDPGLGLRLIYFSYDVKMKEKGDIPEGYSVSREKKERFSLILESASTNQTSMYLCASSHPSGKAADTQYFGPGTRLTVL.